This TCR beta chain was observed in a study of regulatory dendritic cells for organ transplantation. Using immunoSEQ multiplex PCR, the repertoire was profiled, and TCRdb retains in-frame clones only, with some absent. The sample contains 9,500 to 12,000 clones, 89% of which appear only once. The CDR3 is made up of 13 amino acids. From germline, CDR1 is SSHAT and CDR2 FNYEAQ (reference sequence). Comments on this clone: Its antigen is unknown. One end of the junction does not line up with germline, which may come from a read error.

Allogeneic regulatory or mature dendritic cells were co-cultured for roughly five days with CFSE-labeled sorted T cells at 1:10. Sequenced: naive CD8+ T cells from blood cultured with dendritic cells. Subset described: CD45RA+ naive T cells. The chain is built from TRBV7-7 and TRBJ2-7; possibly TRBD2 for D (5 bases). The sequence was obtained from a human donor in good health. CDR3: CASSLVEGREQYF. In nucleotides, the CDR3 is TGTGCTAGCAGCTTAGTCGAGGGAAGGGAGCAGTACTTC. Supplemented by reference TRBV7-7 and TRBJ2-7, the full variable domain reads GAGVSQSPRYKVTKRGQDVTLRCDPISSHATLYWYQQALGQGPEFLTYFNYEAQPDKSGLPSDRFSAERPEGSISTLTIQRTEQRDSAMYRCASSLVEGREQYFGPGTRLTVT.